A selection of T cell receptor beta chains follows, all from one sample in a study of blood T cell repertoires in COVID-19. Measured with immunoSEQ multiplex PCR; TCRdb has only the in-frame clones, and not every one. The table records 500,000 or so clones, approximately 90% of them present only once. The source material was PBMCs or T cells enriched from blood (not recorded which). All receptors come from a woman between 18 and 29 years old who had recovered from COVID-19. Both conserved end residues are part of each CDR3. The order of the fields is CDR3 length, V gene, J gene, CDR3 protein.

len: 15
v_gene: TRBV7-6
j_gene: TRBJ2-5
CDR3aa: CASSLGQPPGETQYF

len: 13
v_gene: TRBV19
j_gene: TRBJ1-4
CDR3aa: CASRQLIDEKLFF

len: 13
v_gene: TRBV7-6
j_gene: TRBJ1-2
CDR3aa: CASAGTGGYGYTF

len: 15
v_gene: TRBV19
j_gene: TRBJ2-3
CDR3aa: CASSRLAGEPDTQYF

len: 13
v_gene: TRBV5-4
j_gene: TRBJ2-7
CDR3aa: CASGPERLREQYF

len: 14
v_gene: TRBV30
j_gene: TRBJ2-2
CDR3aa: CAWRGGAIAGELFF

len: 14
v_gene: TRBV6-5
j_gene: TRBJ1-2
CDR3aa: CASSLGQGANGYTF

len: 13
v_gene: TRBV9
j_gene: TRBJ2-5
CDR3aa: CASSVSQQETQYF

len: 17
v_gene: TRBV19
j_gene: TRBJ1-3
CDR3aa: CASSTFHDTYSGNTIYF

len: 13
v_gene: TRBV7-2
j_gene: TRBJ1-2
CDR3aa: CASSLASSYGYTF

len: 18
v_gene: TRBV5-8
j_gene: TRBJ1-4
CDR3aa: CASSSLPGTGPGGEKLFF

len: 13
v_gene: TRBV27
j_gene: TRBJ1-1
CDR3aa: CASSWGINTEAFF

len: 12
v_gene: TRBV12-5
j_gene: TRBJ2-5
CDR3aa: CASGSSSGTQYF

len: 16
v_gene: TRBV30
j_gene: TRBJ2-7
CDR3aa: CASSGTGRHNYYEQYF

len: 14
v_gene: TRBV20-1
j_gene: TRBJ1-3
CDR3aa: CSASLAPGRNTIYF

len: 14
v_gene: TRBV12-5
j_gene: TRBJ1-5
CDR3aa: CASVGGQGQQPQHF

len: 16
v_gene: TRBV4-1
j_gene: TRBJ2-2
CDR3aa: CASSQDTTGGPGELFF

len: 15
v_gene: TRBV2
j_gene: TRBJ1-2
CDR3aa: CASSYNPRAPYGYTF

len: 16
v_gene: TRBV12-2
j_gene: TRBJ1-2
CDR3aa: CASRLKPPGPSGGYTF

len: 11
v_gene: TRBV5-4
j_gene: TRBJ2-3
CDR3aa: CASRGGDTQYF

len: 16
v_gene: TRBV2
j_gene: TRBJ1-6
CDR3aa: CASSEARESNNSPLHF

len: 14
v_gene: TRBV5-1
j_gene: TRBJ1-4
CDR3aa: CASSSTGLTEKLFF

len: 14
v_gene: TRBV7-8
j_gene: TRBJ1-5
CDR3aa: CASSLVRGNQPQHF

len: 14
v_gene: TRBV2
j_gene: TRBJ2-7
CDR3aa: CASRVYPSSYEQYF

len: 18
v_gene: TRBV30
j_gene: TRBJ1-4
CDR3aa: CAWTGGGPLSATNEKLFF

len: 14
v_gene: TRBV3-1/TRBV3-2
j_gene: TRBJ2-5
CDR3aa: CASSQGRGGRTQYF

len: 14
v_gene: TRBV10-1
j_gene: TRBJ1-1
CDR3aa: CASSGSREGTEAFF

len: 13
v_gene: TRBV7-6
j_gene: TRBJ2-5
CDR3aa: CASSLGSVETQYF

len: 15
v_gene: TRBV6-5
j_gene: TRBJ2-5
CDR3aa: CASSPSTGLEETQYF

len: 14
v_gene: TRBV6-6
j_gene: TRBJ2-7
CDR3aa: CASTPNPTGGEQYF

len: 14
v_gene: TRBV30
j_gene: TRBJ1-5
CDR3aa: CAWTPNTGSQPQHF

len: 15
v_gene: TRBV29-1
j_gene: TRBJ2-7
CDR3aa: CSVEDPGQGQNEQYF

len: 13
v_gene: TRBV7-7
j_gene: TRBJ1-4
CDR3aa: CASSPGPTEKLFF

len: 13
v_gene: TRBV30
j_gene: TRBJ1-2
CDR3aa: CAWEPFWAGGYTF

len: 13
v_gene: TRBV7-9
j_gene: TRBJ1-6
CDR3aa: CASSLEINSPLHF

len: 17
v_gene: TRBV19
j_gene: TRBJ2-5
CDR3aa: CASSIGPHRGLRETQYF

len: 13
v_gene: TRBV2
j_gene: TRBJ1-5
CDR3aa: CASSLTLNQPQHF

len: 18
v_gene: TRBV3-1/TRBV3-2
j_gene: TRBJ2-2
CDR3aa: CASSQAPSTGGRTGELFF

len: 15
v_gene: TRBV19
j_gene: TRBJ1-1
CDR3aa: CASRTGGALNTEAFF

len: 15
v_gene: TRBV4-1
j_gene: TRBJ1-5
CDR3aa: CASSQRTGIEQPQHF

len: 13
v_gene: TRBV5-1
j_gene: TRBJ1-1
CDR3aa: CASSLGRGTEAFF

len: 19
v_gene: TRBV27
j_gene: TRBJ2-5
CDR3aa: CASSHKTTSGGPAVGTQYF

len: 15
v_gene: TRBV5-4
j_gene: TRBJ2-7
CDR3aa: CASSLVGQGAYEQYF